This is a list of T cell receptor beta chains from one sample in a study of blood T cell repertoires in COVID-19. TCRdb keeps only in-frame clones here, not all; method: immunoSEQ multiplex PCR. The sample carries 200,000 to 300,000 clones, 70% to 90% recorded once. The sequencing input was peripheral blood. The source of these receptors is a woman between 25 and 40 years old who had recovered from COVID-19. The CDR3 runs from the conserved cysteine through the conserved F or W. The D gene is left open where the match is weak. The size of a clone is reported for some rows only, either as once, few or many, or as a class for expanded clones.

>TRBJ1-1|.|TRBV19|TRBD1
TGTGCCAGTAGCCCAACAGGGGGCGATTTAAACACTGAAGCTTTCTTT
CASSPTGGDLNTEAFF
>TRBJ1-1|few|TRBV10-2|TRBD1
TGCGCCAGCAGTGAGTTCAAACGTCCGATGCAGGGGGCTGAAGCTTTCTTT
CASSEFKRPMQGAEAFF
>TRBJ2-3|.|TRBV2|TRBD2
TGTGCCAGCAGTGGGTGGACTAGCGGGGGTGCTTTTTTTGGAGGTAGCACAGATACGCAGTATTTT
CASSGWTSGGAFFGGSTDTQYF
>TRBJ1-2|.|TRBV7-2|TRBD1
TGTGCCAGCAGCCCCGGGACAGTTCGGGGCTACACCTTC
CASSPGTVRGYTF
>TRBJ1-1|few|TRBV5-1|.
TGCGCCAGCAGCTTGGTTGACAGTCGAATGAACACTGAAGCTTTCTTT
CASSLVDSRMNTEAFF
>TRBJ2-3|.|TRBV29-1|TRBD1
TGCAGCGTTGCAGGGGGCGAGGGTTTAGCAGATACGCAGTATTTT
CSVAGGEGLADTQYF
>TRBJ1-3|.|TRBV13|TRBD1
TGTGCCAGCAGGGGGACAGGGGGGAATGGAAACACCATATATTTT
CASRGTGGNGNTIYF
>TRBJ2-3|.|TRBV18|.
TGTGCCAGCTCACCACCTACCGGGTGGGCGGGGCTCAAAGATACGCAGTATTTT
CASSPPTGWAGLKDTQYF
>TRBJ2-1|once|TRBV6-5|TRBD2
TGTGCCAGCATAAAAGGACTAGCGGGGTACAATGAGCAGTTCTTC
CASIKGLAGYNEQFF
>TRBJ2-1|.|TRBV27|.
TGTGCCAGCGGACCCCAGGGTGTAGGCACCTACAATGAGCAGTTCTTC
CASGPQGVGTYNEQFF
>TRBJ1-3|.|TRBV12-3/TRBV12-4|.
TGTGCCAGCAGTTTACTCTCTGGAAACACCATATATTTT
CASSLLSGNTIYF
>TRBJ1-1|.|TRBV5-5|.
TGTGCCAGCAGTCTCGGTGGGGCATTGAACACTGAAGCTTTCTTT
CASSLGGALNTEAFF
>TRBJ2-2|.|TRBV19|TRBD1
TGTGCCAGTAGTAACTGGTTGACAGGGGGCCCCGGGGAGCTGTTTTTT
CASSNWLTGGPGELFF
>TRBJ2-5|.|TRBV5-8|.
TGTGCCAGCAGCTATTGGTGGGGAGGGCGGACAGGGTCAGACGAGACCCAGTACTTC
CASSYWWGGRTGSDETQYF
>TRBJ2-1|.|TRBV5-1|TRBD2
TGCGCCAGCACGCGGGGGTCGGCGGGGAATGAGCAGTTCTTC
CASTRGSAGNEQFF
>TRBJ2-3|once|TRBV18|.
TGTGCCAGCTCACTCTCAGGGGAAGGAGGACAGCATCGCACAGATACGCAGTATTTT
CASSLSGEGGQHRTDTQYF
>TRBJ2-7|.|TRBV29-1|.
TGCAGCGTTAGAACAGGAGATACCTACGAGCAGTACTTC
CSVRTGDTYEQYF
>TRBJ1-2|.|TRBV28|TRBD1
TGTGCCAGCAGTCCGGGACAGGGGACGGGTGGCTACACCTTC
CASSPGQGTGGYTF
>TRBJ2-5|.|TRBV15|.
TGTGCCACCAGCAGAGATCCGGGAGAGACCCAGTACTTC
CATSRDPGETQYF
>TRBJ1-5|.|TRBV23-1|TRBD1
TGCGCCAGCAGTCAACCGGGACAGGTCCCCAATCAGCCCCAGCATTTT
CASSQPGQVPNQPQHF
>TRBJ1-2|.|TRBV19|TRBD1
TGTGCCAGTAGTCGAGGCGGACAGGGGGGTGGCTACACCTTC
CASSRGGQGGGYTF
>TRBJ2-7|.|TRBV7-6|.
TGTGCCAGCAGCTTGGCTACAGGCTACGAGCAGTACTTC
CASSLATGYEQYF
>TRBJ1-5|.|TRBV18|.
TGTGCCAGCTCACCCGGCGGGGGACAGCCCCAGCATTTT
CASSPGGGQPQHF
>TRBJ2-3|.|TRBV9|.
TGTGCCAGCAGCGTTTCAGGAAGGTTAGATACGCAGTATTTT
CASSVSGRLDTQYF
>TRBJ2-2|.|TRBV4-2|.
TGTGCCAGCAGCCAAGACCGGAATAGCGCCGCGAACACCGGGGAGCTGTTTTTT
CASSQDRNSAANTGELFF
>TRBJ2-3|few|TRBV5-5|.
TGTGCCAGCAGCTCCTGGGAGGGCACAGATACGCAGTATTTT
CASSSWEGTDTQYF
>TRBJ2-5|.|TRBV7-6|.
TGTGCCAGCAGCCTCACAGACAACCCTCAAGAGACCCAGTACTTC
CASSLTDNPQETQYF
>TRBJ2-3|.|TRBV5-6|TRBD1
TGTGCCAGCAGCTTGGACAGGGGAGATACGCAGTATTTT
CASSLDRGDTQYF
>TRBJ1-2|.|TRBV19|.
TGTGCCAGTAGTACCCGTTCACAGCCTACTAACTATGGCTACACCTTC
CASSTRSQPTNYGYTF
>TRBJ2-3|.|TRBV9|.
TGTGCCAGCAGCGTAGAGGGGGGGCATGGCACAGATACGCAGTATTTT
CASSVEGGHGTDTQYF
>TRBJ2-5|.|TRBV5-6|.
TGTGCCAGCAGCTTTAGGGGGGGAGAGACCCAGTACTTC
CASSFRGGETQYF
>TRBJ2-4|.|TRBV3-1/TRBV3-2|TRBD2
TGTGCCAGCAGCATTAGACTAGCGGGGACCAAAGACATTCAGTACTTC
CASSIRLAGTKDIQYF
>TRBJ1-1|.|TRBV10-1|.
TGCGCCAGCAGTGAAGGAGAAGGGGGTCGGAACACTGAAGCTTTCTTT
CASSEGEGGRNTEAFF
>TRBJ2-5|.|TRBV13|.
TGTGCCAGCAGCTTAGCGCTAGTCAGTCAGACCCAGTACTTC
CASSLALVSQTQYF
>TRBJ1-4|.|TRBV2|.
TGTGCCAGCTCTCCAGGGACTAATGAAAAACTGTTTTTT
CASSPGTNEKLFF
>TRBJ2-3|.|TRBV6-2/TRBV6-3|.
TGTGCCAGCAGTTACGCGGGGAGCACAGATACGCAGTATTTT
CASSYAGSTDTQYF
>TRBJ2-5|once|TRBV13|.
TGTGCCAGCAGCCCCCTTGGGAGGGGGGAAGGTCTGACCCAGTACTTC
CASSPLGRGEGLTQYF
>TRBJ2-7|.|TRBV19|TRBD1
TGTGCCAGTAGCACACCGGGACAGGGGAGACACGAGCAGTACTTC
CASSTPGQGRHEQYF
>TRBJ1-1|.|TRBV19|.
TGTGCCAGTAGTATCATGGCCCGCGGGGACACTGAAGCTTTCTTT
CASSIMARGDTEAFF
>TRBJ1-4|few|TRBV14|.
TGTGCCAGCAGCCAAGATAAGAGTGCGGCTAATGAAAAACTGTTTTTT
CASSQDKSAANEKLFF
>TRBJ2-1|.|TRBV21-1|.
TGTGCCAGCAGCCGCCCGCTTAGCTCCTACAATGAGCAGTTCTTC
CASSRPLSSYNEQFF
>TRBJ2-3|.|TRBV4-3|TRBD2
TGCGCCAGCAGCCAACTCGCGGGGGGGCCGGGGGATACGCAGTATTTT
CASSQLAGGPGDTQYF
>TRBJ1-4|.|TRBV6-6|TRBD1
TGTGCCAGCAGTGGACAGGGATCAACTAATGAAAAACTGTTTTTT
CASSGQGSTNEKLFF
>TRBJ1-4|.|TRBV5-4|.
TGTGCCAGCAGCTTCGGAGGAGCGCCTAATGAAAAACTGTTTTTT
CASSFGGAPNEKLFF
>TRBJ1-1|.|TRBV4-1|.
TGCGCCAGCAGCGCACCGTCGAGGAACACTGAAGCTTTCTTT
CASSAPSRNTEAFF
>TRBJ2-5|.|TRBV5-1|TRBD2
TGCGCCAGCAGCCTAGGGACTAGCGGGTTACAAGAGACCCAGTACTTC
CASSLGTSGLQETQYF
>TRBJ2-3|.|TRBV6-4|TRBD2
TGTGCCAGCAGTCAAAATAGCGGGGGTGCAGATACGCAGTATTTT
CASSQNSGGADTQYF
>TRBJ2-7|.|TRBV5-4|.
TGTGCCAGCAGCCCGACAGGAGGCTCCTACGAGCAGTACTTC
CASSPTGGSYEQYF
>TRBJ2-5|.|TRBV19|TRBD1
TGTGCCAGTAGTATCTGGGGACAGACCCAAGAGACCCAGTACTTC
CASSIWGQTQETQYF
>TRBJ2-3|.|TRBV18|.
TGTGCCAGCTCACCACACCCAGGGGTAGATACGCAGTATTTT
CASSPHPGVDTQYF
>TRBJ2-7|.|TRBV25-1|.
TGTGCCAGCAGTGAACAAGGCGGCCTTTCCTACGAGCAGTACTTC
CASSEQGGLSYEQYF
>TRBJ2-7|.|TRBV10-3|TRBD1
TGTGCCAAGAAAAAGACAGGGGCCTACGAGCAGTACTTC
CAKKKTGAYEQYF
>TRBJ2-5|.|TRBV7-3|TRBD1
TGTGCCAGCAGCTGGGACAGGGGGCAGACCCAGTACTTC
CASSWDRGQTQYF
>TRBJ2-7|.|TRBV6-5|.
TGTGCCAGTTCAGGCGGGGACGATCGCGAGCAGTACTTC
CASSGGDDREQYF
>TRBJ2-7|.|TRBV18|TRBD1
TGTGCCAGCTCACCGAGACAGGGGGCAGTGGAGCAGTACTTC
CASSPRQGAVEQYF
>TRBJ1-5|.|TRBV18|.
TGTGCCAGCTCACTCGGTAGCAATCAGCCCCAGCATTTT
CASSLGSNQPQHF